This TCR beta chain was obtained from a study of blood T cell repertoires in COVID-19. The CDR3 spans 14 residues. The V and J ends lost 1 base and 8 bases, in that order; junction bases with no gene match: 5. The V gene's germline CDR1 is MNHEY and CDR2 SMNVEV (reference sequence). Measured with immunoSEQ multiplex PCR; TCRdb has only the in-frame clones, and not every one. The sample holds approximately 270,000 clones; 80% to 90% are singletons and the top ten take 11%. The sequence was collected from a woman in her 70s with acute or convalescent COVID-19. Sequenced: peripheral blood. V and J are TRBV27 and TRBJ1-2; TRBD1 agrees at 9 bases. CDR3 amino acids: CASSLYRTGAGYTF. In nucleotides, the CDR3 is TGTGCCAGCAGTTTATATCGGACAGGGGCCGGCTACACCTTC.